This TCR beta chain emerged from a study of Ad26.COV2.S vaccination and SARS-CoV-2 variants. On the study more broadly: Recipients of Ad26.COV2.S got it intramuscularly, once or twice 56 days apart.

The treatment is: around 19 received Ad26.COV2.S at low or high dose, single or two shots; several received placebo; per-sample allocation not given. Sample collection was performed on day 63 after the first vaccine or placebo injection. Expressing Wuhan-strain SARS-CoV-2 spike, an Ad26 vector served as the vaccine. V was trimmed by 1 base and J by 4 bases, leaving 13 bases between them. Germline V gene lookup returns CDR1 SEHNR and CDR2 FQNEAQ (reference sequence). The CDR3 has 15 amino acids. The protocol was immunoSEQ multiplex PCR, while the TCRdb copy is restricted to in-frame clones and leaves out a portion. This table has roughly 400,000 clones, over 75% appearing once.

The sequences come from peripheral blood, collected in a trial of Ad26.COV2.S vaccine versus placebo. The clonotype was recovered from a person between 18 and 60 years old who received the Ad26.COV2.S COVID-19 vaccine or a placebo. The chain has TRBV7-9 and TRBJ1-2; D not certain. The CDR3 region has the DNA TGTGCCAGCAGCTTAGATCGGGTTGTGGGCTATGGCTACACCTTC. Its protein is CASSLDRVVGYGYTF.